The source of this TCR beta chain is a study of tissue T cells after allogeneic stem cell transplantation (dated 2022 in TCRdb). The study in broad terms: TCR beta repertoires were profiled across many tissues obtained from research autopsies of patients with and without GVHD, as well as in mouse models of GVHD. The human part of the study was a prospective observational study with no blinding and no randomization. What the study reported, not specific to this receptor: The study did not establish which tissue TCRs were alloreactive or antigen-specific, and some clones may have been host cells that persisted. Not many T cell clones showed up in more than one patient, yet clustering based on motifs uncovered repertoire signatures that were shared across patients in a tissue-specific way. The patient cohort was small and clinically heterogeneous, and sampling depth was acknowledged as a limitation. In both patients and mice, T cells from blood and spleen covered only a limited part of the TCR repertoire found in tissues. Within patients, how anatomically similar tissues were was a major factor shaping TCR repertoire composition, regardless of disease or transplant status.

This specimen's time point label, interpreted: mouse harvest day 14 after allogeneic transplant. Each mouse graft, delivered by tail vein injection, combined 10^6 splenic CD5+ T cells with 10^7 T-cell-depleted bone marrow cells. A major MHC-mismatch B6 (H2b) into BALB/c (H2d) model was used to model mouse GVHD, and tissues were profiled at day 7 or 14. Mouse tissues and retro-orbital blood were harvested on day 7 or 14 post-transplant using separate sterile tools per animal; livers were flushed beforehand. Before genomic DNA isolation with the DNeasy Blood & Tissue Kit, mouse tissues were minced using razor blades in buffered saline. Library generation was performed with the immunoSEQ multiplex PCR assay. Adaptive Biotechnologies performed the TCRbeta CDR3 sequencing at survey depth and reported CDR3 sequences, V/J genes, productive frequency and template counts. TCR beta CDR3 regions were amplified from genomic DNA rather than RNA. Under the source paper's analysis protocol: Pairwise repertoire overlap between tissues was quantified with Jensen-Shannon divergence, where 1 means complete divergence and 0 identical. Tissues were clustered by single-linkage agglomerative hierarchical clustering of pairwise JSD values and displayed as dendrograms. GLIPH2 was run on all patient samples with simulation_depth 1000, kmer_min_depth 3 and cdr3_length_cutoff 8, and groups with more than two unique CDR3s were retained. A standardized tissue-overlap score was calculated by extrapolating Jaccard GLIPH-group overlap across patients to a standard repertoire size of 1000 clones. To look at how diversity was associated with clinical or experimental variables, linear mixed-effect models were used, with tissue treated as a fixed effect and individual treated as a random effect. The clones in this table, taken by TCRdb from immuneACCESS, are in-frame only. Not every clone is retained; where verified, under half of the shortfall comes from an unresolved V gene, and the cause of the rest is unknown. V, J and clone size were drawn from that table, and D and trimming were deduced from the DNA. A total of thousands of clones appear in this sample, approximately 30% of them only once. The ten most abundant clones make up almost 4.5% of the sample.

This clone was detected a few times. Its antigen is not yet known. The receptor originates from a mouse, and its gene names and germline sequences are accordingly murine. The DNA ends 1 residue before the CDR3 does, and the rest of the CDR3 is filled in from the germline J gene. The identical CDR3 is also encoded by other nucleotide sequences in the sample. V is shortened by 0 bases, J by 2 bases, and the region joining them spans 1 base. CDR1 KGHPV and CDR2 FQNQEV were looked up in the germline V gene (reference sequence). From its cysteine to its phenylalanine, the CDR3 spans 12 amino acids. The DNA covers only part of the CDR3, 33 bases in frame from base 1.

Sequenced sample: skin. This TCR was recovered from a female BALB/c mouse given C57BL/6 T cells with graft-versus-host disease after an allogeneic hematopoietic cell transplant. The chain couples TRBV26 to TRBJ1-1; there is no confident call for the D gene. The CDR3 bases that were read are TGTGCCAGCAGTCTGTCCAACACAGAAGTCTTC. Its protein is CASSLSNTEVF. The full CDR3 reads CASSLSNTEVFF.